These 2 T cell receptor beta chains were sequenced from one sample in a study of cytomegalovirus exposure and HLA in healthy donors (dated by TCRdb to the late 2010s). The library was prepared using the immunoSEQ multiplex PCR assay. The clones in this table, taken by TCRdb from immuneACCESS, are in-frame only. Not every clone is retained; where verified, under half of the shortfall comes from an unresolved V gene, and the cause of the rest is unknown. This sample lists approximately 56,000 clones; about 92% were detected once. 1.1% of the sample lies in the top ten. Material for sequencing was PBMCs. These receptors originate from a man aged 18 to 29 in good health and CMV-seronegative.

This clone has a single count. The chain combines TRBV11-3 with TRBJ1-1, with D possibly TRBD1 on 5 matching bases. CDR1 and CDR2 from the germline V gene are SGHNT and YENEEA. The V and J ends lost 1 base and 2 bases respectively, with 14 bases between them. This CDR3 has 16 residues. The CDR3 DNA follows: TGTGCCAGCAGCTTAGTGGGGGGAGGGGAAAACACTGAAGCTTTCTTT. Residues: CASSLVGGGENTEAFF.

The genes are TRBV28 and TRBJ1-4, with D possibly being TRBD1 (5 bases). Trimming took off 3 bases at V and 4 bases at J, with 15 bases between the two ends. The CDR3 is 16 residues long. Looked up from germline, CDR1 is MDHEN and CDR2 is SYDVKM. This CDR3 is CASSLFYGGDNEKLFF. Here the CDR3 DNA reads TGTGCCAGCAGTTTGTTTTATGGAGGGGATAATGAAAAACTGTTTTTT.